This TCR beta chain was recovered during a study of T-cell memory formation after mild COVID-19. UMIs and sample barcodes were carried by the TCR alpha and TCR beta cDNA libraries that 5'RACE produced using constant-segment primers. TCRdb called the 5' RACE reads again in MiXCR, with one record for every CDR3 protein. The table shows roughly 370,000 distinct CDR3 sequences, with 16% occurring only once. Whole-study findings and limits: Chiefly within CM and EM were the contracting CD4+ clones; CD8+ ones were within EMRA. From day 15 to 85, contracting clones were balanced between CD4 and CD8, whereas later expanders leaned toward CD4+.

About this clonotype: The antigen remains undetermined.

CDR1 and CDR2 from the germline V gene are SGHRS and YFSETQ. CDR3 size: 15 residues. The V end was cut by 0 bases, the J end by 2 bases, with 12 bases between. The clonotype originates from a man younger than 35 who had mild COVID-19 (a few samples of this study predate the infection). Cell type and time point are not known. The chain combines TRBV5-1 with TRBJ2-7; possibly TRBD2 for D (5 bases). Sequenced: PBMCs or a T cell subset sorted from them (not recorded which). This CDR3 is CASSLGEGNPYEQYV. In nucleotides, the CDR3 is TGCGCCAGCAGCTTGGGAGAGGGCAACCCCTACGAGCAGTACGTC.